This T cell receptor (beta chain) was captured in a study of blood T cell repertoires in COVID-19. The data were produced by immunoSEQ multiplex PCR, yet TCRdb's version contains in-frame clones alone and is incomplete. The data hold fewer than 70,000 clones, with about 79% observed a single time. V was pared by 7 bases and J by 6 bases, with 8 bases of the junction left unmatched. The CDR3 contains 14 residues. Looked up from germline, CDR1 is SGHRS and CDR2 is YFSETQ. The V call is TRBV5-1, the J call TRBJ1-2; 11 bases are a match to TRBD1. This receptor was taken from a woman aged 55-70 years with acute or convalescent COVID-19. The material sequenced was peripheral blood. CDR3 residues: CASASGTGGHGYTF. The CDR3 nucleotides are TGCGCCAGCGCCTCCGGGACAGGGGGTCATGGCTACACCTTC.